This T cell receptor (beta chain) was sequenced during a study of blood T cell repertoires in COVID-19. Data came from immunoSEQ multiplex PCR; TCRdb stores just in-frame clones and leaves some out. The table records fewer than 250,000 clones, 90% to 95% of them present only once. Trimming pared 4 bases from V and 5 bases from J, leaving 20 bases between. CDR3 length: 16 amino acids. Looked up from germline, CDR1 is MNHNY and CDR2 is SVGAGI (reference sequence). The chain uses TRBV6-6 and TRBJ2-5; D is perhaps TRBD1 (6 bases). What was sequenced was peripheral blood. The TCR was taken from a man aged 60 to 75 with COVID-19, enrolled during active disease. In nucleotides, the CDR3 is TGTGCCAGCAGTTCCCCCTTAGCCAGGGGAGTGGAGACCCAGTACTTC. As protein: CASSSPLARGVETQYF.